The clone carrying this T cell receptor (beta chain) was seen a handful of times. These data come from a study of blood T cell repertoires in COVID-19. As for the study in general: Specimens from acute and convalescent COVID-19 originated in the United States, Italy and Spain. Sources were T cells, B-cell-depleted T cells, or PBMCs; the material itself was cDNA or gDNA.

Repertoires were generated with immunoSEQ multiplex PCR, while TCRdb's copy carries only in-frame clones and drops some. The table shows around 110,000 clones, with over 75% occurring only once. This sequence was found in a woman aged 70-85 years with acute or convalescent COVID-19. The source material was peripheral blood.

The CDR3 bases are TGTGCCTGGAGTGCCCCAGGGATGAACACTGAAGCTTTCTTT. Its protein product is CAWSAPGMNTEAFF. The chain joins TRBV30 to TRBJ1-1; tentatively, D is TRBD1 (5 bases). Germline CDR1 is GTSNPN and CDR2 is SVGIG (reference sequence). Trimming removed 1 base from V and 0 bases from J, with 9 bases in between. This CDR3 contains 14 residues.